This TCR beta chain was identified during a study of blood T cells in healthy people across ages (dated by TCRdb to the mid-2010s). In the study overall: In model experiments, template switching captured roughly one uniquely barcoded TCR beta cDNA molecule for every two T cells. Donors were grouped into four age groups: young (average roughly 17 years), middle-aged (39), aged (roughly 62) and long-lived (approximately 82). Age-related changes in TCR beta repertoire diversity were measured in the study by deep sequencing normalized with unique cDNA molecular identifiers. Donors of different ages were randomly distributed across sequencing lanes to avoid experimental bias. For two donors (one aged 18 to 30 and one aged 80 or older), the study analyzed two additional independent replicas of 1 million unique cDNA reads from the same blood draw.

V was cut back by 3 bases and J by 7 bases, leaving a gap of 10 bases between them. From the germline V gene, CDR1 is KGHSH and CDR2 is LQKENI. The CDR3 spans 13 residues, from the cysteine through the phenylalanine. CDR3 DNA only is kept here, 39 bases in frame from base 1. Beyond this particular receptor, the publication reports: Observed TCR beta diversity correlated strongly with the percentage of naive T cells measured by flow cytometry. Conclusive comparison of naive and antigen-experienced compartments was prevented by the profiling of bulk unsorted PBMCs. Donor CMV infection status was unknown, potentially confounding age-related changes in expanded clonotypes. Observed TCR beta diversity per million T cells fell roughly linearly with age, and a significant reduction was already apparent by age approximately 41. Estimates of total diversity from one million sequenced T cells were regarded as lower bounds and underestimates. Compared with the aged group, the long-lived group had more naive CD4+ T cells, fewer expanded clones and increased TCR diversity, suggesting age selection.

Libraries were built with 5' RACE. The reads were generated on an Illumina HiSeq 2500. A second PCR of about 6 to 11 cycles was performed with a sample-barcoded 5' primer and a J-beta primer mix. A unique molecular identifier was introduced onto each TCR beta cDNA molecule by a template-switch 5' adaptor carrying 12 random nucleotides. At least 2.5 million CDR3-containing paired-end reads were obtained from each sample. First-strand cDNA was synthesized from all RNA with the Mint cDNA synthesis kit, primed by a TRBC-specific oligonucleotide. Following uracil-DNA glycosylase treatment, all cDNA underwent a first 18-cycle PCR with the universal primers M1SS and BC2_uni_R. The paper's data handling went like this. Each sample was normalized by randomly selecting 1 million high-quality reads, each carrying a distinct molecular identifier. Reads sharing molecular identifiers were discarded rather than binned into consensus sequences. MiTCR, run with a Q25 quality threshold and the strictest error-elimination algorithm, handled CDR3 identification, clonotype clustering and error correction. A nonparametric unseen species model with Euler transformation was used to estimate lower-bound total TCR beta diversity. The public reads were reprocessed in TCRdb via fastp at Q25 and MiXCR, keeping in-frame beta chains. Rows matching on CDR3 protein sequence are summarized as one entry with the most common DNA and genes. TCRdb's processing, not the authors' own work, is the source of the V and J calls. Here the sample has 700,000 or so distinct CDR3 sequences; 22% occur a single time. The ten largest clones take up around a fifth of the sample.

The approximately 39 donors, aged about 6 to 95 years, were systemically healthy Caucasian individuals from Russia. Each donor gave 8 to 10 milliliters of peripheral blood, collected into EDTA-treated Vacutainer tubes. Ficoll-Paque density-gradient centrifugation was used to isolate PBMCs, with at least 7 million per sample. Trizol reagent was used to extract total RNA from PBMCs, with at least 5 micrograms per sample. For every donor, an aliquot of PBMCs went through flow cytometry to measure the percentages of naive CD45RAhigh/CD27high T cells. This clonotype was seen a few times. No antigen is known for it. No clone much larger than this one lies a single base away; base qualities are absent.

This TCR was recovered from a man in his 70s in good health. The sequenced sample consisted of blood. The rearrangement joined TRBV18 to TRBJ2-1, with the D segment identity uncertain. This receptor has the CDR3 CASSPPTRNEQFF. The DNA sequence follows: TGTGCCAGCTCACCCCCAACCCGGAATGAGCAGTTCTTC. The entire variable domain, with the stretches around the CDR3 drawn from the reference TRBV18 and TRBJ2-1 proteins, is NAGVMQNPRHLVRRRGQEARLRCSPMKGHSHVYWYRQLPEEGLKFMVYLQKENIIDESGMPKERFSAEFPKEGPSILRIQQVVRGDSAAYFCASSPPTRNEQFFGPGTRLTVL.